One and the same sample provided the 20 T cell receptor beta chains below, sequenced in a study of T cell changes during pregnancy in multiple sclerosis. The assay was immunoSEQ multiplex PCR, and TCRdb's table has in-frame clones only and misses some. The table records around 34,000 clones, nearly 90% of them present only once. Material: CD4+ T cells from peripheral blood mononuclear cells, obtained in the second trimester of pregnancy. These receptors were collected from a female donor with multiple sclerosis, enrolled in a pregnancy study.

The chain employs TRBV7-2 and TRBJ2-5; TRBD2 matches 8 bases. Losses at the gene ends were 0 bases for V and 5 bases for J; bases not matched to a gene: 2. The length of the CDR3 is 14 residues. The germline V gene encodes CDR1 SGHTA and CDR2 FQGNSA. The CDR3 here is CASSLAGRGETQYF. The CDR3 bases are TGTGCCAGCAGCTTAGCCGGGAGGGGTGAGACCCAGTACTTC.

The V gene is TRBV27, the J gene TRBJ2-1, with 14 bases fitting TRBD2. J was trimmed by 9 bases and V by 6 bases; bases with no gene match: 7. This CDR3 region has 15 residues. The germline gives CDR1 MNHEY, CDR2 SMNVEV (reference sequence). The CDR3 nucleotides are TGTGCCAGCAGGGACGGGACTAGCGGGAGTCTTGAGCAGTTCTTC. It encodes CASRDGTSGSLEQFF.

CDR3 nucleotide sequence: TGTGCCAGCAGCCCCCGTCCGGGACTAGCGGGAGGGGATACGCAGTATTTT. Its translation: CASSPRPGLAGGDTQYF. This sequence joins TRBV7-9 and TRBJ2-3, with 16 bases aligning to TRBD2. The germline CDR1 and CDR2 sequences are SEHNR and FQNEAQ (reference sequence). The CDR3 length is 17 residues. The J segment lost 6 bases and the V segment lost 5 bases, leaving 8 bases of the junction unmatched.

The V and J genes are TRBV15 and TRBJ1-5, with a tentative D call TRBD1 (5 bases). Germline CDR1 reads LNHNV; CDR2 reads YYDKDF (reference sequence). V lost 0 bases and J 0 bases, leaving 18 bases between the germline ends. This CDR3 is 19 amino acids long. The CDR3, as DNA: TGTGCCACCAGCAGAGATAGGTTCGGAGGGAGGGGTAGCAATCAGCCCCAGCATTTT. It is translated as CATSRDRFGGRGSNQPQHF.

This chain uses TRBV27 with TRBJ2-1, with 11 bases lining up with TRBD2. Germline CDR1 is MNHEY and CDR2 is SMNVEV (reference sequence). The V and J ends lost 4 bases and 4 bases, in that order; junction bases with no gene match: 6. This CDR3 is 16 amino acids long. CDR3 nucleotides: TGTGCCAGCAGTTCCCCCCGGACTAGCGGGTACAATGAGCAGTTCTTC. As protein: CASSSPRTSGYNEQFF.

The chain carries TRBV6-1 and TRBJ2-1; 7 bases are a match to TRBD2. This CDR3 is built from 16 residues. CDR1 and CDR2 (germline): MNHNS, SASEGT. V lost 1 base and J lost 10; bases outside the gene matches: 13. CDR3 nucleotides: TGTGCCAGCAGTGAAGTAAGTAGGGCTAGCGGAAAGGAGCAGTTCTTC. It translates to CASSEVSRASGKEQFF.

This clone was observed a handful of times. The V call is TRBV15, the J call TRBJ1-1; D is unclear. Germline V CDR1 and CDR2: LNHNV, YYDKDF (reference sequence). V lost 1 base and J lost 12, with 15 bases in between. This CDR3 comprises 13 residues. The CDR3 loop reads CATSRGLEVLSFF. CDR3 coding DNA: TGTGCCACCAGCAGAGGGTTAGAAGTCCTGTCTTTCTTT.

J is TRBJ2-1 and V is TRBV18, with a possible D match to TRBD2 (5 bases). Germline CDR1 KGHSH, CDR2 LQKENI. Trimming removed 3 bases from V and 6 bases from J, with 9 bases in between. The CDR3 is made up of 13 amino acids. CDR3 in amino acids: CASSPGLGNEQFF. CDR3 in DNA: TGTGCCAGCTCACCCGGACTTGGCAATGAGCAGTTCTTC.

The rearrangement joins TRBV6-5 to TRBJ1-3; 9 bases match TRBD1. J lost 2 bases, V lost 6 bases, and 2 bases had no gene match. CDR3 length: 14 residues. The germline V gene encodes CDR1 MNHEY and CDR2 SVGAGI. The CDR3 DNA is TGTGCCAGCAGAAGGACAGGGGCTGGAAACACCATATATTTT. Amino acids: CASRRTGAGNTIYF.

The CDR3 reads CASRTDSFSNYGYTF. CDR3 nucleotides: TGTGCCAGCAGAACGGACAGCTTTTCTAACTATGGCTACACCTTC. The rearrangement uses TRBV6-6 and TRBJ1-2; TRBD1 is a possible D gene (6 bases). V lost 6 bases and J lost 0, with 14 bases in between. Germline V gives CDR1 MNHNY, CDR2 SVGAGI (reference sequence). The length of the CDR3 is 15 residues.

CDR3 DNA sequence: TGTGCCAGCAGCTTATACCCGCCTGCACTGCGGGAGGGCGAGGAGACCCAGTACTTC. Protein product: CASSLYPPALREGEETQYF. This chain connects TRBV7-2 to TRBJ2-5, with 9 bases identical to TRBD2. This CDR3 comprises 19 residues. The V segment lost 2 bases and the J segment 5 bases; nucleotides outside the gene matches: 18. Germline-derived CDR1 and CDR2 are SGHTA and FQGNSA.

The V call is TRBV30, the J call TRBJ2-2; TRBD2 matches at 11 bases. Looked up from germline, CDR1 is GTSNPN and CDR2 is SVGIG (reference sequence). The CDR3 is 15 amino acids. Trimming took 3 bases from V and 6 from J; bases not matched to a gene: 6. The CDR3 spells CAWSGASGRSGELFF. The CDR3 DNA reads TGTGCCTGGAGCGGGGCTAGCGGGAGGTCCGGGGAGCTGTTTTTT.

This chain connects TRBV25-1 to TRBJ2-7; D perhaps matches TRBD2 (5 bases). Germline V gene lookup returns CDR1 MGHDK and CDR2 SYGVNS. The CDR3 spans 15 residues. Between the trimmed V and J ends, which lost 6 bases and 3 bases, there was a span of 18 bases. The CDR3 region has the DNA TGTGCCAGCAGGGAACGGGCCTTCGGGAACTACGAGCAGTACTTC. It translates to CASRERAFGNYEQYF.

This sequence joins TRBV18 and TRBJ2-6; 12 nucleotides agree with TRBD1. J lost 1 base, V lost 3 bases, and 10 bases had no gene match. The CDR3 is 20 residues long. Per the germline V gene, CDR1 is KGHSH and CDR2 is LQKENI. The CDR3 protein is CASSPIPQGQGASGANVLTF. As DNA, the CDR3 is TGTGCCAGCTCACCGATACCCCAGGGACAGGGGGCTTCTGGGGCCAACGTCCTGACTTTC.

V usage is TRBV2 and J usage is TRBJ1-2; D may be TRBD1 (6 bases). Deletions cut 5 bases from V and 7 bases from J, with 20 bases between. Germline V gives CDR1 SNHLY, CDR2 FYNNEI. This CDR3 has 15 amino acids. The CDR3 sequence is CASSFSTGQLGGYTF. The CDR3 DNA is TGTGCCAGCAGTTTTTCGACAGGACAGCTTGGTGGCTACACCTTC. The full variable domain, in which reference TRBV2 and TRBJ1-2 provide the parts outside the CDR3, is EPEVTQTPSHQVTQMGQEVILRCVPISNHLYFYWYRQILGQKVEFLVSFYNNEISEKSEIFDDQFSVERPDGSNFTLKIRSTKLEDSAMYFCASSFSTGQLGGYTFGSGTRLTVV.

This chain uses TRBV7-2 with TRBJ1-2; a weak D match, TRBD1 (5 bases). CDR1 and CDR2 (germline): SGHTA, FQGNSA. Trimming pared 10 bases from V and 8 bases from J, leaving 17 bases between. CDR3 length: 12 amino acids. CDR3 loop: CATRWGVRGYTF. As DNA, the CDR3 is TGTGCCACCAGATGGGGGGTTCGAGGCTACACCTTC.

The chain couples TRBV19 to TRBJ1-1, with D perhaps TRBD1 (5 bases). This CDR3 contains 12 residues. Germline V CDR1 and CDR2: LNHDA, SQIVND (reference sequence). V lost 5 bases to trimming and J lost 10 bases, with 14 bases between them. CDR3 in DNA: TGTGCCAGTAGTGAACAGGTCGGGGGAGCTTTCTTT. Translation gives CASSEQVGGAFF.

This chain connects TRBV7-2 to TRBJ1-4, with D maybe TRBD1 (5 bases). The CDR3 has 16 amino acids. Germline values: CDR1 SGHTA, CDR2 FQGNSA. V was pared by 5 bases and J by 2 bases, with 15 bases between. The CDR3 region has the DNA TGTGCCAGCAGCCTGCATCAGGGATCCACTAATGAAAAACTGTTTTTT. This gives the protein CASSLHQGSTNEKLFF.

The V and J genes are TRBV7-2 and TRBJ2-5; D gene uncertain. The CDR3 extends over 12 amino acids. The germline V gene encodes CDR1 SGHTA and CDR2 FQGNSA. Trimming shortened V by 6 bases and J by 4 bases, and 9 bases separated the two germline ends. The CDR3 DNA is TGTGCCAGCAGTTTCCCGGGAGAGACCCAGTACTTC. Protein sequence: CASSFPGETQYF.

The gene calls are TRBV6-5 and TRBJ1-1; D is perhaps TRBD1 (6 bases). CDR1 and CDR2 (germline): MNHEY, SVGAGI. This CDR3 has 13 amino acids. V was pared by 2 bases and J by 4 bases, with 8 bases between. The CDR3 nucleotides read TGTGCCAGCAGTTACGGCAGGGGCACTGAAGCTTTCTTT. Protein: CASSYGRGTEAFF.